This T cell receptor (beta chain) was identified in a study of Ad26.COV2.S vaccination and SARS-CoV-2 variants. General study findings and limits: There was reportedly substantial breadth in spike-specific CD8+ and CD4+ T cell responses after vaccination. Breadth and depth estimates from TCRs may understate total T cell responses. Spike-specific TCR breadth ran higher among vaccine recipients than placebo recipients.

Treatment given: 19 received Ad26.COV2.S at low or high dose, single or two shots; 5 received placebo; per-sample allocation not given. The samples were gathered on day 63 after the first injection of vaccine or placebo. It was Wuhan-strain SARS-CoV-2 spike that the Ad26 vaccine vector expressed. The V segment lost 5 bases and the J segment 2 bases; nucleotides outside the gene matches: 4. The germline CDR1 and CDR2 sequences are SGHVS and FNYEAQ. The CDR3 runs to 14 residues. Here immunoSEQ multiplex PCR was the method, and the copy in TCRdb shows in-frame clones only, minus some. The sample consists of 350,000 to 400,000 clones, approximately 91% of them appearing once. Turning to this clone: Its antigen is currently unknown.

The rearrangement joins TRBV7-6 to TRBJ2-7; 9 bases match TRBD2. This specimen consisted of peripheral blood, obtained in a trial of Ad26.COV2.S vaccine versus placebo. This clonotype originated in a person between 18 and 65 years old who received the Ad26.COV2.S COVID-19 vaccine or a placebo. CDR3 nucleotide sequence: TGTGCCAGCAGCATATCTAGCGGGACCTACGAGCAGTACTTC. Protein: CASSISSGTYEQYF.